This is a list of T cell receptor beta chains from one sample in a study of identical twins. MiXCR, run by TCRdb on the 5' RACE reads, gives a single entry per CDR3 protein. The repertoire has about 530,000 distinct CDR3 sequences, about 15% of them found once; the top ten carry roughly 0.42%. These sequences were also reported in another study, on yellow fever vaccine responses in identical twins.

Sequencing was done on a sample of CD4+ T cells sorted from blood. Receptors were obtained from a woman between 18 and 29 years old in good health. Each CDR3 is given with its conserved first and last residue. D genes are given only for firm matches. Rows may omit the clone size; those that give it use once, few, many or a size class.

J: TRBJ2-3
D: -
V: TRBV2
size: few
CDR3: CASRGLSTDTQYF
DNA: TGTGCCAGCAGGGGACTTAGCACAGATACGCAGTATTTT

J: TRBJ2-3
D: -
V: TRBV7-8
size: few
CDR3: CASSLRWNGPDTQYF
DNA: TGTGCCAGCAGCTTGAGGTGGAACGGGCCCGATACGCAGTATTTT

J: TRBJ2-3
D: TRBD2
V: TRBV5-1
size: many
CDR3: CASSLGTSGGYTDTQYF
DNA: TGCGCCAGCAGCTTGGGGACTAGCGGGGGATACACAGATACGCAGTATTTT

J: TRBJ2-2
D: -
V: TRBV12-3/TRBV12-4
size: few
CDR3: CASRIQPGVGTGELFF
DNA: TGTGCCAGCAGGATCCAACCAGGGGTGGGCACCGGGGAGCTGTTTTTT

J: TRBJ2-1
D: TRBD2
V: TRBV9
size: many
CDR3: CASSVETSGKGNEQFF
DNA: TGTGCCAGCAGCGTAGAGACTAGCGGGAAAGGTAATGAGCAGTTCTTC

J: TRBJ1-6
D: TRBD1
V: TRBV12-3/TRBV12-4
size: -
CDR3: CASSSSSGTGKGSPLHF
DNA: TGTGCCAGCAGTTCTTCCTCCGGGACAGGGAAAGGTTCACCCCTCCACTTT

J: TRBJ2-7
D: -
V: TRBV5-1
size: -
CDR3: CASSMVRLDNYEQYF
DNA: TGCGCCAGCAGCATGGTCAGGCTTGATAACTACGAGCAGTACTTC

J: TRBJ2-7
D: -
V: TRBV6-2/TRBV6-3
size: many
CDR3: CASSYVGYEQYF
DNA: TGTGCCAGCAGTTACGTAGGGTACGAGCAGTACTTC

J: TRBJ2-1
D: TRBD2
V: TRBV3-1
size: few
CDR3: CASSQETSGSPNEQFF
DNA: TGTGCCAGCAGCCAAGAGACTAGCGGGAGTCCGAATGAGCAGTTCTTC

J: TRBJ2-2
D: TRBD1
V: TRBV5-1
size: few
CDR3: CASSFWDRTTGELFF
DNA: TGCGCCAGCAGCTTTTGGGACAGAACCACCGGGGAGCTGTTTTTT

J: TRBJ1-1
D: -
V: TRBV12-3/TRBV12-4
size: few
CDR3: CASSLIVRDEAFF
DNA: TGTGCCAGCAGCCTAATAGTCCGGGATGAAGCTTTCTTT

J: TRBJ1-2
D: -
V: TRBV10-3
size: few
CDR3: CAISDTARVYGYTF
DNA: TGTGCCATCAGTGACACCGCCAGGGTCTATGGCTACACCTTC